The entry that follows covers one TCR beta chain sequence. What it binds is not known. TCRdb used MiXCR to reprocess the 5' RACE reads, holding one entry per CDR3 protein. The data contain 550,000 to 750,000 distinct CDR3 sequences, about 13% of them seen just once; the ten biggest clones take up around 15%. Germline V gene sequence: CDR1 KGHSH, CDR2 LQKENI. The CDR3 extends over 15 amino acids. J gave up 9 bases and V 1 base, and 8 bases lay outside the gene matches. The data belong to a study of T cells after yellow fever vaccination. Study results and limitations: Peaking faster, on day 5 versus 15, the secondary response was nonetheless weaker.

This specimen consisted of PBMCs, obtained on the day of the yellow fever booster vaccination. The sequence was obtained from a man aged 30 to 39 who received the YFV17D yellow fever vaccine. The genes are TRBV18 and TRBJ2-2; 7 nucleotides match TRBD1. DNA of the CDR3: TGTGCCAGCTCACCACAGACAGGGATCGCCAGGGAGCTGTTTTTT. This encodes CASSPQTGIARELFF.